The 20 T cell receptor beta chains below all came from one sample that was sequenced in a study of T cells in Graves' hyperthyroidism and ophthalmopathy. Amplified TCR beta CDR3 regions derived from RNA transcripts. Researchers ran a first-round RT-PCR on the TCR CDR3 using the HTBI primer set. TCRdb reprocessed the multiplex PCR reads with MiXCR, giving one entry per CDR3 protein. The top ten hold under 8% of the sample, which has a few hundred thousand distinct CDR3 sequences, about a sixth seen once. The sample consisted of blood. The receptors were sampled from a woman aged 25 to 39 with Graves' hyperthyroidism.

Only a few counts were recorded for this clonotype. The V call is TRBV7-3, the J call TRBJ2-4; 16 nucleotides agree with TRBD2. From germline, CDR1 is SGHTA and CDR2 FQGTGA. This CDR3 is 18 amino acids long. V shed 5 bases, J shed 7 bases, and the junction held 11 bases outside the gene matches. The CDR3 loop reads CASSPHGTSGRAGNIQYF. Here the CDR3 DNA reads TGTGCCAGCAGCCCCCATGGGACTAGCGGGAGGGCCGGGAACATTCAGTACTTC. The full variable domain, with the rest looked up from reference TRBV7-3 and TRBJ2-4, is GAGVSQTPSNKVTEKGKYVELRCDPISGHTALYWYRQSLGQGPEFLIYFQGTGAADDSGLPNDRFFAVRPEGSVSTLKIQRTERGDSAVYLCASSPHGTSGRAGNIQYFGAGTRLSVL.

This clonotype was detected many times. This chain joins TRBV20-1 and TRBJ2-3, with 10 bases aligning to TRBD1. The CDR3 is 13 residues long. V dropped 5 bases and J dropped 4; count of bases not matched to a gene: 3. Germline CDR1 is DFQATT and CDR2 is SNEGSKA (reference sequence). CDR3 DNA: TGCAGTGCTGCTGGGACAGGGGCAGATACGCAGTATTTT. It specifies CSAAGTGADTQYF.

This clonotype has a count of ten or more. The rearrangement uses TRBV27 and TRBJ2-1; possibly TRBD1 for D (6 bases). Trimming took off 5 bases at V and 7 bases at J, with 9 bases between the two ends. The CDR3 consists of 12 residues. The germline V gene has CDR1 MNHEY and CDR2 SMNVEV (reference sequence). CDR3 in amino acids: CASSTQGNEQFF. The CDR3, as DNA: TGTGCCAGCAGTACACAGGGAAATGAGCAGTTCTTC.

This clonotype was seen only a few times. The J gene is TRBJ1-1, the V gene TRBV29-1; 8 bases are shared with TRBD1. The CDR3 runs 15 residues. The V gene end was trimmed by 4 bases and the J gene end by 2 bases; junction bases not matched to a gene: 9. Germline CDR1 is SQVTM and CDR2 is ANQGSEA. CDR3 amino acids: CSVVGRGQANTEAFF. The CDR3 coding sequence is TGCAGCGTTGTTGGACGGGGACAGGCTAACACTGAAGCTTTCTTT.

This clonotype showed up just a few times. The rearrangement links TRBV28 to TRBJ1-2; D unresolved. V dropped 7 bases and J dropped 8 bases, with 14 bases sitting between them. Germline CDR1 MDHEN, CDR2 SYDVKM. The CDR3 sequence is 12 residues long. In DNA form, the CDR3 reads TGTGCCAGCACCTCCCGGGCTGGCGGCTACACCTTC. Translating it yields CASTSRAGGYTF.

Comments on this clonotype: Its ends do not fully match the called genes, so a read error is possible. DNA of the CDR3: TGTGCCAGCAGCCTCCCCCCGACAGGGGAGATCACAGAGCACTTC. Translation: CASSLPPTGEITEHF. V and J are TRBV7-3 and TRBJ2-5; 8 bases are shared with TRBD1. Germline assignment: CDR1 SGHTA and CDR2 FQGTGA. The CDR3 runs to 15 residues.

This clonotype has ten or more counts. The chain has TRBV11-2 and TRBJ1-5; D remains ambiguous. V was trimmed by 1 base and J by 7 bases, leaving 8 bases between them. Germline V gene lookup returns CDR1 SGHAT and CDR2 FQNNGV. This CDR3 spans 13 amino acids. The CDR3 region has the DNA TGTGCCAGCAGCTTAGCAATCGAGCAGCCCCAGCATTTT. Amino acid sequence: CASSLAIEQPQHF.

DNA of the CDR3: TGTGCCAGCAGCCGAGGGCCGGGGGCAGATACGCAGTATTTT. Protein sequence: CASSRGPGADTQYF. The V call is TRBV7-2, the J call TRBJ2-3, with D maybe TRBD2 (6 bases). Between the trimmed V and J ends, which lost 5 bases and 4 bases, there was a span of 13 bases. Germline assignment: CDR1 SGHTA and CDR2 FQGNSA. This CDR3 region has 14 residues. The whole variable domain, remainder taken from reference TRBV7-2 and TRBJ2-3, is GAGVSQSPSNKVTEKGKDVELRCDPISGHTALYWYRQSLGQGLEFLIYFQGNSAPDKSGLPSDRFSAERTGGSVSTLTIQRTQQEDSAVYLCASSRGPGADTQYFGPGTRLTVL.

This clonotype was counted many times. The chain employs TRBV11-2 and TRBJ2-1; D is perhaps TRBD2 (5 bases). This CDR3 comprises 14 residues. CDR1 is SGHAT and CDR2 is FQNNGV in the germline V gene. Trimming pared 3 bases from V and 3 bases from J, leaving 9 bases between. CDR3 in DNA: TGTGCCAGCAGCTTGGCTGGACTCTACAATGAGCAGTTCTTC. This gives the protein CASSLAGLYNEQFF.

Comment on this clonotype: A much larger clone sits a single nucleotide away, making a read error possible. This rearrangement joins TRBV12-3 or TRBV12-4 to TRBJ1-2; 9 bases line up with TRBD1. The CDR3 extends over 15 amino acids. CDR3 coding DNA: TGTGCCTGCAGTTTAAGGGGACAGGGAGACTATGGCTACACCTTC. Amino acid sequence: CACSLRGQGDYGYTF.

This sequence joins TRBV7-6 and TRBJ1-1, with a weak D call TRBD1 (6 bases). The V end lost 5 bases, the J end lost 2 bases, and 15 bases lay between the germline ends. The CDR3 runs 15 residues. Germline loops: CDR1 SGHVS, CDR2 FNYEAQ. The CDR3 here is CASSGRGPSNTEAFF. Here the CDR3 DNA reads TGTGCCAGCAGCGGACGGGGGCCCTCTAACACTGAAGCTTTCTTT.

This clonotype was counted many times. CDR3 loop: CAFRPGVGQPQHF. In nucleotides, the CDR3 is TGTGCCTTCCGGCCCGGAGTTGGACAGCCCCAGCATTTT. The chain recombines TRBV30 with TRBJ1-5; no clear D gene. Per germline, CDR1 GTSNPN and CDR2 SVGIG (reference sequence). The CDR3 contains 13 residues. Trimming took off 7 bases at V and 7 bases at J, with 17 bases between the two ends. The complete variable domain, with remaining parts taken from reference TRBV30 and TRBJ1-5, reads SQTIHQWPATLVQPVGSPLSLECTVEGTSNPNLYWYRQAAGRGLQLLFYSVGIGQISSEVPQNLSASRPQDRQFILSSKKLLLSDSGFYLCAFRPGVGQPQHFGDGTRLSIL.

This clonotype was found many times. The J gene is TRBJ1-2, the V gene TRBV6-1; 9 nucleotides line up with TRBD1. Looked up from germline, CDR1 is MNHNS and CDR2 is SASEGT. The trim removed 10 bases at V and 5 bases at J, leaving 17 bases unmatched. The CDR3 loop spans 16 amino acids. CDR3 sequence: CAIEPGTGFFIYGYTF. CDR3 bases: TGTGCCATCGAGCCGGGGACAGGGTTCTTTATTTATGGCTACACCTTC.

This clonotype came up many times. V usage is TRBV6-1 and J usage is TRBJ2-1; no firm D call. Trimming pared 3 bases from V and 6 bases from J, leaving 9 bases between. Per the germline V gene, CDR1 is MNHNS and CDR2 is SASEGT. The CDR3 totals 13 residues. For the CDR3, the DNA is TGTGCCAGCAGTGAGGCGAGGAGCAATGAGCAGTTCTTC. Amino acid sequence: CASSEARSNEQFF.

This clonotype came up many times. The rearrangement links TRBV2 to TRBJ2-1; a weak D match, TRBD2 (7 bases). This CDR3 has 14 residues. Trimming pared 7 bases from V and 3 bases from J, leaving 13 bases between. The germline CDR1 and CDR2 sequences are SNHLY and FYNNEI. The DNA for the CDR3 is TGTGCCAGCACGCGGGGGCCCCTCTACAATGAGCAGTTCTTC. Protein product: CASTRGPLYNEQFF.

At least ten counts were recorded for this clonotype. The gene calls are TRBV3-1 and TRBJ2-3; 9 nucleotides match TRBD2. CDR3 length equals 16 residues. Trimming took 1 base from V and 3 from J; bases not matched to a gene: 5. Germline values: CDR1 LGHDT, CDR2 YNNKEL (reference sequence). The CDR3 region is CASSQASGKGTDTQYF. In DNA form, the CDR3 reads TGTGCCAGCAGCCAAGCTAGCGGGAAAGGAACAGATACGCAGTATTTT.

In this sample, this clonotype turned up many times. The chain carries TRBV7-8 and TRBJ2-7, with 7 bases lining up with TRBD1. Germline V gene sequence: CDR1 SGHVS, CDR2 FQNEAQ. This CDR3 comprises 15 residues. Trimming at V came to 1 base and at J to 4 bases, leaving 7 bases not matched to a gene. CDR3 in amino acids: CASSLEGAMGYEQYF. The CDR3 DNA sequence: TGTGCCAGCAGCTTAGAGGGGGCAATGGGGTACGAGCAGTACTTC.

This clonotype was counted only a few times. The chain has TRBV28 and TRBJ2-6, with D tentatively TRBD1 (10 bases). Germline V CDR1 and CDR2: MDHEN, SYDVKM. Trimming shortened V by 7 bases and J by 2 bases, and 27 bases separated the two germline ends. This CDR3 is built from 20 residues. The CDR3 spells CASNDRGPAGGFAGANVLTF. Written as DNA, the CDR3 is TGTGCCAGCAACGACAGGGGGCCTGCGGGAGGGTTTGCTGGGGCCAACGTCCTGACTTTC.

The sample holds many counts of this clonotype. The CDR3 loop is CSACSYGTSGRMETQYF. The CDR3 DNA follows: TGCAGTGCTTGCTCCTATGGGACTAGCGGGAGGATGGAGACCCAGTACTTC. The V gene is TRBV20-1, the J gene TRBJ2-5; 15 nucleotides match TRBD2. The trim removed 5 bases at V and 5 bases at J, leaving 12 bases unmatched. The CDR3 has 17 residues. From germline, CDR1 is DFQATT and CDR2 SNEGSKA (reference sequence).

V gene TRBV29-1 combines with J gene TRBJ1-3, with 8 nucleotides matching TRBD1. The CDR3 consists of 14 residues. V lost 5 bases and J lost 1; bases outside the gene matches: 4. Per the germline V gene, CDR1 is SQVTM and CDR2 is ANQGSEA. The DNA for the CDR3 is TGCAGCGTTTCTGGGGACAGGTCTGGAAACACCATATATTTT. It translates to CSVSGDRSGNTIYF.